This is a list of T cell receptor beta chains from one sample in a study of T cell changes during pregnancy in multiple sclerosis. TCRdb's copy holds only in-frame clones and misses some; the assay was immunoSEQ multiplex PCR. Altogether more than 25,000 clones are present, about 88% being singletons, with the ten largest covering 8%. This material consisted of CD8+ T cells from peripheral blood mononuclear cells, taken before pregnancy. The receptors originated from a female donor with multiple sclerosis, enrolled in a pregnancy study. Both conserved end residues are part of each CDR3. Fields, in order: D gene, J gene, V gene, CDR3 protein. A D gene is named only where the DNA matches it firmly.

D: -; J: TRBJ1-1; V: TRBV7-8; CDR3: CASSLALGENTEAFF
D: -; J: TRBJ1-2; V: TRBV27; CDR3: CASSSSDRGYGYTF
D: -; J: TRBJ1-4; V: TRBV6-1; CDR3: CASSEEGGYNEKLFF
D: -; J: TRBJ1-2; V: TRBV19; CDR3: CASSIVQLNYGYTF
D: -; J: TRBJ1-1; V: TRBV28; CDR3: CAGSPGHLNTEAFF
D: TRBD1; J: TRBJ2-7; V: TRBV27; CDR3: CASSFLDRGFYEQYF
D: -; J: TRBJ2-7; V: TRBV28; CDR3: CASSPRSSYEQYF
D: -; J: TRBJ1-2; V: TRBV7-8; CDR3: CASGLNTANYGYTF
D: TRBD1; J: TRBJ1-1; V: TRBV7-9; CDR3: CASSFIGRTGNTEAFF
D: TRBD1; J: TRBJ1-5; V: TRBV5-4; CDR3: CASNERQGGNQPQHF
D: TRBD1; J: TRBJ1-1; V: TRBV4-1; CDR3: CASSENPGTGRVNTEAFF